This entry describes one TCR beta chain. Antigen specificity is unknown. These data come from a study of CD4+ T cells in melanoma. Study outcomes and limitations: A reported correlation linked neoantigen-specific CD4+ T cells to CD8+, macrophage and B cell function. Diverse differentiation states were reported for melanoma neoantigen-specific CD4+ T cells.

Sequenced by immunoSEQ multiplex PCR; TCRdb stores in-frame clones only, minus some. The sample yields some 14,000 clones, approximately 80% seen once. V lost 5 bases, J lost 6 bases, and 17 bases lay in between. Germline V gene sequence: CDR1 SGHAT, CDR2 FQNNGV. The CDR3 loop spans 14 amino acids. This TCR was recovered from a human donor with melanoma. Sample: cells from a culture (not recorded whether cultured in vitro). The chain employs TRBV11-2 and TRBJ2-7, with D perhaps matching TRBD2 (7 bases). This CDR3 is CASSKGGGWFEQYF. The CDR3 DNA follows: TGTGCCAGCAGCAAGGGGGGGGGTTGGTTCGAGCAGTACTTC. Full variable domain (remainder filled in from reference TRBV11-2 and TRBJ2-7): EAGVAQSPRYKIIEKRQSVAFWCNPISGHATLYWYQQILGQGPKLLIQFQNNGVVDDSQLPKDRFSAERLKGVDSTLKIQPAKLEDSAVYLCASSKGGGWFEQYFGPGTRLTVT.